This TCR beta chain was captured in a study of cytomegalovirus exposure and HLA in healthy donors. The wider study: According to later analysis, the same platform produced the 110 or so validation and about 630 first-cohort repertoires.

The table came from immunoSEQ multiplex PCR; TCRdb's copy has only in-frame clones and leaves some out. Here the sample spans 100,000 to 150,000 clones, about 88% being singletons. The CDR3 is 15 residues long. The germline V gene encodes CDR1 LNHDA and CDR2 SQIVND (reference sequence). The ends were cut back, 3 bases at V and 0 bases at J, with 11 bases in the middle. The study, taken as a whole, reports: Both high specificity and high sensitivity reportedly marked the classifier's diagnosis of cytomegalovirus status. A list of around 150 TCR beta chains associated with cytomegalovirus was given.

As regards this clone: As yet, its antigen is unknown.

The sample was PBMCs. The gene calls are TRBV19 and TRBJ1-1; D is possibly TRBD1 (5 bases). The TCR originated in a woman younger than 35 in good health and CMV-seronegative. CDR3: CASSIGRGMNTEAFF. CDR3 sequence (DNA): TGTGCCAGTAGTATTGGCCGGGGGATGAACACTGAAGCTTTCTTT.